A single sample gave rise to the 13 T cell receptor beta chains below, sequenced in a study of T cells after posttransplantation cyclophosphamide. Assay used: immunoSEQ multiplex PCR; TCRdb lists only in-frame clones, some missing. The sample holds about 38,000 clones, and no clone turns up only once. Sequenced: PBMCs. The receptors stem from a man aged 50 to 59 in good health, CMV-negative, and a related stem cell transplant donor.

This clone was found many times. The J gene is TRBJ2-7, the V gene TRBV10-3; 11 nucleotides agree with TRBD2. Germline V gene sequence: CDR1 ENHRY, CDR2 SYGVKD. V lost 6 bases and J lost 7; bases outside the gene matches: 14. The CDR3 extends over 16 amino acids. The DNA of the CDR3 is TGTGCCATCAGGGACCTGACTAGCGGGATAGGAGGGGAGCAGTACTTC. Its protein product is CAIRDLTSGIGGEQYF.

This clone came up many times. The chain uses TRBV6-5 and TRBJ1-1; 7 nucleotides match TRBD1. Germline-derived CDR1 and CDR2 are MNHEY and SVGAGI. The V gene end was trimmed by 4 bases and the J gene end by 7 bases; junction bases not matched to a gene: 9. This CDR3 has 14 amino acids. CDR3 coding DNA: TGTGCCAGCAGTTCCCGAGGGCCAGGGGGTGAAGCTTTCTTT. Protein sequence: CASSSRGPGGEAFF.

This clone was seen repeatedly, ten times or more. The chain joins TRBV5-1 to TRBJ1-1; 7 nucleotides align to TRBD1. The CDR3 totals 18 residues. V was clipped by 0 bases and J by 0 bases; unmatched bases: 11. CDR1 and CDR2 from the germline V gene are SGHRS and YFSETQ. CDR3 DNA sequence: TGCGCCAGCAGCTTGGAAGGGGGCAGGGGAGGCATGAACACTGAAGCTTTCTTT. This translates into CASSLEGGRGGMNTEAFF.

In its sample, this clone was seen many times. The V and J genes are TRBV29-1 and TRBJ1-1; D not resolved. The V gene lost 3 bases and the J gene lost 2 bases, with 7 bases spanning the gap. The CDR3 loop spans 12 amino acids. Germline V CDR1 and CDR2: SQVTM, ANQGSEA. DNA of the CDR3: TGCAGCGTTGATTCGGTAAACACTGAAGCTTTCTTT. As protein: CSVDSVNTEAFF.

Ten or more counts support this clone. The chain couples TRBV2 to TRBJ2-5; possibly TRBD2 for D (6 bases). V was trimmed by 6 bases and J by 4 bases, leaving 18 bases between them. The germline gives CDR1 SNHLY, CDR2 FYNNEI. The CDR3 length is 15 residues. The CDR3 spells CASRQGTLGGETQYF. In DNA form, the CDR3 reads TGTGCCAGCAGACAAGGGACCCTGGGGGGAGAGACCCAGTACTTC.

This clone was counted many times. V is TRBV19 and J is TRBJ2-3; a weak D match, TRBD2 (6 bases). CDR3 length equals 16 residues. From germline, CDR1 is LNHDA and CDR2 SQIVND (reference sequence). V was shortened by 5 bases and J by 1 base, with 16 bases between the two germline ends. The CDR3 sequence: CASSPPGVARTDTQYF. The CDR3 DNA reads TGTGCCAGTAGTCCCCCGGGGGTAGCCCGCACAGATACGCAGTATTTT.

This clone was seen repeatedly, ten times or more. The gene calls are TRBV29-1 and TRBJ2-3; TRBD1 agrees at 9 bases. Germline values: CDR1 SQVTM, CDR2 ANQGSEA. Trimming removed 7 bases from V and 4 bases from J; junction bases left unmatched: 9. The CDR3 length is 14 residues. The DNA for the CDR3 is TGCAGCGGGCCGGGACAGGGCGGCCCAGATACGCAGTATTTT. Translation: CSGPGQGGPDTQYF.

This clone has a handful of counts. A much larger clone sits a single nucleotide away, making a read error possible. The chain has TRBV7-2 and TRBJ1-2; TRBD1 matches 9 bases. The CDR3 is 15 residues long. From germline, CDR1 is SGHTA and CDR2 FQGNSA. The CDR3 is CASSTRTGGPGGYAF. DNA of the CDR3: TGTGCCAGCAGCACTCGCACAGGGGGCCCCGGTGGCTACGCCTTC.

This clone came up many times. The genes are TRBV7-9 and TRBJ1-4; tentatively, D is TRBD1 (6 bases). Germline-derived CDR1 and CDR2 are SEHNR and FQNEAQ (reference sequence). This CDR3 is 15 amino acids long. With 1 base removed from V and 5 bases from J, the gap between germline ends came to 11 bases. CDR3 residues: CASSLGDMTNEKLFF. In DNA, the CDR3 is TGTGCCAGCAGCTTAGGGGACATGACCAATGAAAAACTGTTTTTT.

This clone has ten or more counts. The chain links TRBV19 to TRBJ1-2; D is unresolved. The CDR3 runs 15 residues. Between the trimmed V and J ends, which lost 5 bases and 1 base, there was a span of 14 bases. Germline V CDR1 and CDR2: LNHDA, SQIVND (reference sequence). CDR3 DNA: TGTGCCAGTAGTTCTCCTGGTGCGGATAACTATGGCTACACCTTC. It codes for CASSSPGADNYGYTF. Combining the CDR3 with reference TRBV19 and TRBJ1-2 gives the whole variable domain DGGITQSPKYLFRKEGQNVTLSCEQNLNHDAMYWYRQDPGQGLRLIYYSQIVNDFQKGDIAEGYSVSREKKESFPLTVTSAQKNPTAFYLCASSSPGADNYGYTFGSGTRLTVV.

This clone was recorded at least ten times. V gene TRBV12-5 combines with J gene TRBJ1-2, with D perhaps matching TRBD1 (6 bases). The CDR3 sequence is 14 residues long. V was pared by 2 bases and J by 4 bases, with 11 bases between. Germline V gene lookup returns CDR1 LGHNT and CDR2 FRNRAP. The CDR3, as DNA: TGTGCTAGTGGTTTGTCACAGGGTTTCTATGGCTACACCTTC. It specifies CASGLSQGFYGYTF.

This clone has at least ten counts. This chain uses TRBV6-5 with TRBJ2-6, with D possibly being TRBD2 (6 bases). V was trimmed by 2 bases and J by 0 bases, leaving 8 bases between them. The CDR3 runs to 16 residues. Per germline, CDR1 MNHEY and CDR2 SVGAGI. The CDR3 region is CASSYGGISGANVLTF. CDR3 bases: TGTGCCAGCAGTTACGGCGGGATCTCTGGGGCCAACGTCCTGACTTTC.

There are many counts of this clone. The chain recombines TRBV10-1 with TRBJ2-7; the D is unclear. Germline V gene data show CDR1 as WNHNN and CDR2 as SYGVQD (reference sequence). CDR3 length: 9 residues. Trimming removed 10 bases from V and 4 bases from J, with 5 bases in between. The CDR3 bases are TGCGCCATCCATTACGAGCAGTACTTC. This sequence encodes CAIHYEQYF.